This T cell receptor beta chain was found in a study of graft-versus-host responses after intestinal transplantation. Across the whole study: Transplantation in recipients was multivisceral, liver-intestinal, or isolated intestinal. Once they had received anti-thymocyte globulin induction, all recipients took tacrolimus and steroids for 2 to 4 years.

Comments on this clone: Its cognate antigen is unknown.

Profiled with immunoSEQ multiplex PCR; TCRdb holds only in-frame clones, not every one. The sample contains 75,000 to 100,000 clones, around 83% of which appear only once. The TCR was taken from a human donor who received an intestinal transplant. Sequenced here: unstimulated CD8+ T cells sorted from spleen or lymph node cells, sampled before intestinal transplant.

CDR3 sequence (DNA): TGTGCCAGCAGTGAATGGGGAGAGGATCAGCCCCAGCATTTT. Protein: CASSEWGEDQPQHF. This sequence joins TRBV25-1 and TRBJ1-5; D is ambiguous. Per the germline V gene, CDR1 is MGHDK and CDR2 is SYGVNS. V was pared by 1 base and J by 5 bases, with 9 bases between. The CDR3 is 14 residues long.